Presented here are 32 T cell receptor beta chains from one specimen sequenced in a study of blood T cells in healthy people across ages (dated by TCRdb to between 2014 and 2017). Library method: 5' RACE. Sequencing was performed on an Illumina HiSeq 2500. A second PCR of roughly 7 to 11 cycles was run with a J-beta primer mix and a sample-barcoded 5' primer. TCRdb passed the public sequencing reads through fastp at Q25 and MiXCR, retaining productive beta sequences. Merged by CDR3 protein, the rows form single entries marked with the most common genes and DNA. The sample data list about 1.8 million distinct CDR3 sequences, and roughly 50% of these were observed just once. The leading ten clones occupy around 2.1% of the sample. The specimen sequenced was blood. Receptors originate from a woman between 40 and 55 years old in good health.

CDR3 loop: CASSGGQTRDIQYF. The CDR3 coding sequence is TGTGCCAGCAGCGGCGGACAGACGAGGGACATTCAGTACTTC. V usage is TRBV7-9 and J usage is TRBJ2-4, with a possible D match to TRBD1 (6 bases). Germline CDR1 is SEHNR and CDR2 is FQNEAQ (reference sequence). CDR3 size: 14 residues. V lost 5 bases, J lost 8 bases, and 16 bases lay in between.

This clonotype was seen only a few times. The chain employs TRBV12-3 or TRBV12-4 and TRBJ2-1; 12 bases match TRBD2. The CDR3 is made up of 16 amino acids. Trimming removed 6 bases from V and 4 bases from J; junction bases left unmatched: 7. As DNA, the CDR3 is TGTGCCAGCAGGGACTTGCTAGCGGGGGGGTACAATGAGCAGTTCTTC. Translated: CASRDLLAGGYNEQFF.

This chain links TRBV6-5 with TRBJ2-4, with unresolved D. Germline-derived CDR1 and CDR2 are MNHEY and SVGAGI. This CDR3 is built from 12 residues. V lost 6 bases and J lost 13, with 16 bases in between. The chain's CDR3 is CASSPLGYGQYF. CDR3 DNA: TGTGCCAGCAGCCCGCTGGGCTACGGGCAGTACTTC.

This clonotype was counted between two and nine times. CDR3 sequence: CASSQEGRANEKLFF. The CDR3, as DNA: TGTGCCAGCAGCCAAGAGGGGAGAGCTAATGAAAAACTGTTTTTT. This chain joins TRBV3-1 and TRBJ1-4; D uncertain. Trimming pared 0 bases from V and 3 bases from J, leaving 8 bases between. This CDR3 is built from 15 residues. Germline V gene sequence: CDR1 LGHDT, CDR2 YNNKEL (reference sequence).

This clonotype was recorded a few times. The V and J genes are TRBV4-3 and TRBJ2-1, with no clear D. The CDR3 has 14 amino acids. Per germline, CDR1 LGHNA and CDR2 YSLEER. V was pared by 0 bases and J by 6 bases, with 9 bases between. CDR3 nucleotides: TGCGCCAGCAGCCAAGACTCAAAAGGCAATGAGCAGTTCTTC. Amino acids: CASSQDSKGNEQFF.

This chain connects TRBV9 to TRBJ2-5; 10 positions match TRBD2. Germline V gene lookup returns CDR1 SGDLS and CDR2 YYNGEE. The junction had 5 bases not matched to a gene; V was cut back by 4 bases and J by 5 bases. This CDR3 region has 14 residues. The chain's CDR3 is CASSISGGAETQYF. The CDR3 DNA follows: TGTGCCAGCAGCATCAGCGGGGGGGCCGAGACCCAGTACTTC. Full variable domain (rest looked up from reference TRBV9 and TRBJ2-5): DSGVTQTPKHLITATGQRVTLRCSPRSGDLSVYWYQQSLDQGLQFLIQYYNGEERAKGNILERFSAQQFPDLHSELNLSSLELGDSALYFCASSISGGAETQYFGPGTRLLVL.

This clonotype was seen a few times. The CDR3 DNA reads TGCAGTGCGTACGAAGGGACGCTGGGCTACACCTTC. It is translated as CSAYEGTLGYTF. This chain joins TRBV20-1 and TRBJ1-2; perhaps TRBD1 as D (5 bases). Trimming pared 6 bases from V and 8 bases from J, leaving 16 bases between. Germline CDR1 is DFQATT and CDR2 is SNEGSKA (reference sequence). The CDR3 spans 12 residues.

The V call is TRBV21-1, the J call TRBJ1-4. TRBV21-1 is deemed a pseudogene. The CDR3 spans 16 residues. CDR3 residues: CASSRCREGPNEKLFF. CDR3 DNA sequence: TGTGCCAGCAGCCGTTGTCGGGAGGGGCCTAATGAAAAACTGTTTTTT.

J is TRBJ2-1 and V is TRBV7-3; 12 nucleotides align to TRBD2. The J segment lost 10 bases and the V segment lost 5 bases, leaving 15 bases of the junction unmatched. Germline CDR1 and CDR2: SGHTA and FQGTGA. The CDR3 extends over 17 amino acids. CDR3 nucleotides: TGTGCCAGCAGCCTAAACCACCTAGCGGGGGGGCTGTCCGAGCAGTTCTTC. Its protein product is CASSLNHLAGGLSEQFF.

This clonotype showed up just a few times. V and J are TRBV6-7 and TRBJ2-5; 7 bases align to TRBD2. TRBV6-7 qualifies as an ORF whose function is uncertain. The CDR3 runs 15 residues. The trim removed 2 bases at V and 0 bases at J, leaving 3 bases unmatched. CDR3 sequence reads: CASSYRLADQETQYF. CDR3 sequence (DNA): TGTGCCAGCAGTTACCGGCTAGCGGACCAAGAGACCCAGTACTTC.

This clonotype was recorded a few times. This chain links TRBV20-1 with TRBJ2-7, with TRBD1 identical over 10 bases. The length of the CDR3 is 14 residues. V gave up 4 bases and J gave up 3 bases; unmatched junction bases: 6. The germline CDR1 and CDR2 sequences are DFQATT and SNEGSKA (reference sequence). The chain's CDR3 is CSATPGTGDYEQYF. Here the CDR3 DNA reads TGCAGTGCTACCCCTGGGACAGGGGACTACGAGCAGTACTTC.

This sequence joins TRBV20-1 and TRBJ1-2; no firm D call. This CDR3 spans 14 amino acids. CDR1 and CDR2 from the germline V gene are DFQATT and SNEGSKA (reference sequence). The V and J ends lost 5 bases and 3 bases respectively, with 16 bases between them. CDR3 loop: CSAPVVTWYYGYTF. CDR3 DNA: TGCAGTGCTCCAGTGGTAACCTGGTACTATGGCTACACCTTC.

This sequence joins TRBV20-1 and TRBJ1-2, with D possibly matching TRBD1 (5 bases). This CDR3 spans 13 amino acids. V lost 4 bases to trimming and J lost 0 bases, with 9 bases between them. Germline V gene lookup returns CDR1 DFQATT and CDR2 SNEGSKA (reference sequence). CDR3 in DNA: TGCAGTGCTACAGGACAACCTAACTATGGCTACACCTTC. Translated: CSATGQPNYGYTF.

This clonotype came up a few times. The chain employs TRBV20-1 and TRBJ2-5; 7 bases are shared with TRBD1. The CDR3 is made up of 18 amino acids. V gave up 0 bases and J gave up 2 bases; unmatched junction bases: 15. Germline-derived CDR1 and CDR2 are DFQATT and SNEGSKA (reference sequence). CDR3 protein: CSARDPATGRLGQETQYF. CDR3 nucleotide sequence: TGCAGTGCTAGAGATCCGGCGACAGGGCGTCTTGGACAAGAGACCCAGTACTTC.

The chain employs TRBV7-9 and TRBJ2-5, with 10 nucleotides matching TRBD1. This CDR3 spans 16 amino acids. The junction had 7 bases not matched to a gene; V was cut back by 2 bases and J by 4 bases. Germline-derived CDR1 and CDR2 are SEHNR and FQNEAQ (reference sequence). As DNA, the CDR3 is TGTGCCAGCAGCTTAAGGGACAGGGGTATCCGAGAGACCCAGTACTTC. Translated, it gives CASSLRDRGIRETQYF.

This clonotype appeared a few times. The rearrangement uses TRBV4-1 and TRBJ2-7; maybe TRBD1 (5 bases). The CDR3 is 13 residues long. Germline V gene sequence: CDR1 MGHRA, CDR2 YSYEKL. V shed 3 bases and J shed 3 bases, with 9 bases lying between them. CDR3 residues: CASSHLQDYEQYF. CDR3 DNA sequence: TGCGCCAGCAGCCATTTACAGGACTACGAGCAGTACTTC.

About this clonotype: An end of the junction does not agree with germline; a read error may underlie this. The V and J genes are TRBV7-7 and TRBJ2-1; 9 nucleotides match TRBD2. The CDR3 has 18 residues. Germline V gene lookup returns CDR1 SSHAT and CDR2 FNYEAQ (reference sequence). The CDR3 protein is CASRPLPFASGDYNEQFF. DNA for the CDR3: TGTGCTAGCAGACCACTCCCCTTTGCTAGCGGGGATTACAATGAGCAGTTCTTC.

This clonotype is a singleton in its sample. The chain employs TRBV29-1 and TRBJ2-1; 8 bases align to TRBD1. The CDR3 runs 13 residues. V lost 7 bases, J lost 1 base, and 3 bases stayed unmatched. Germline V gives CDR1 SQVTM, CDR2 ANQGSEA. DNA for the CDR3: TGCAGCGGTCGGGACAGGTCCTACAATGAGCAGTTCTTC. Residues: CSGRDRSYNEQFF.

This chain connects TRBV7-6 to TRBJ2-1; D call uncertain. V dropped 5 bases and J dropped 2 bases, with 16 bases sitting between them. This CDR3 contains 16 residues. In germline, CDR1 is SGHVS, CDR2 FNYEAQ. CDR3 amino acids: CASSPKGGRAYNEQFF. DNA for the CDR3: TGTGCCAGCAGCCCAAAGGGTGGGCGAGCCTACAATGAGCAGTTCTTC.

This clonotype was seen more than once but under ten times. This chain uses TRBV10-3 with TRBJ2-1; 11 bases agree with TRBD2. CDR1 and CDR2 (germline): ENHRY, SYGVKD. This CDR3 is built from 14 residues. Trimming cost V 6 bases and J 3 bases; bases outside gene matches: 1. The CDR3 spells CAISLAGGYNEQFF. The DNA of the CDR3 is TGTGCCATCAGCCTAGCGGGGGGCTACAATGAGCAGTTCTTC.

CDR3 sequence: CASSLAGQATEDIQYF. In nucleotides, the CDR3 is TGTGCCAGCAGCTTGGCGGGACAGGCCACCGAGGACATTCAGTACTTC. The rearrangement links TRBV5-6 to TRBJ2-4, with TRBD1 matching 8 bases. The CDR3 extends over 16 amino acids. Germline lookup yields CDR1 SGHDT and CDR2 YYEEEE. Trimming at V came to 0 bases and at J to 8 bases, leaving 10 bases not matched to a gene.

This clonotype showed up just a few times. The V gene is TRBV7-2, the J gene TRBJ2-7; TRBD2 is a possible D gene (7 bases). The CDR3 is 16 residues long. Germline values: CDR1 SGHTA, CDR2 FQGNSA. Trimming removed 2 bases at V and 3 bases at J, with 17 bases between. CDR3 protein: CASSLSSRGGVYEQYF. DNA of the CDR3: TGTGCCAGCAGCTTAAGTTCCAGGGGAGGGGTCTACGAGCAGTACTTC.

There are a few counts of this clonotype. This chain joins TRBV5-1 and TRBJ2-5, with D possibly being TRBD1 (6 bases). Germline CDR1 reads SGHRS; CDR2 reads YFSETQ. This CDR3 region has 15 residues. Trimming stripped 3 bases from V and 0 bases from J, with 12 bases between. The CDR3 spells CASSWSTGYQETQYF. For the CDR3, the DNA is TGCGCCAGCAGCTGGTCTACAGGGTACCAAGAGACCCAGTACTTC. The variable domain in full, completed from reference TRBV5-1 and TRBJ2-5, reads KAGVTQTPRYLIKTRGQQVTLSCSPISGHRSVSWYQQTPGQGLQFLFEYFSETQRNKGNFPGRFSGRQFSNSRSEMNVSTLELGDSALYLCASSWSTGYQETQYFGPGTRLLVL.

The rearrangement uses TRBV7-9 and TRBJ1-1, with D perhaps TRBD1 (6 bases). Germline CDR1 reads SEHNR; CDR2 reads FQNEAQ (reference sequence). The CDR3 has 14 residues. V was clipped by 5 bases and J by 3 bases, with 13 bases between them. CDR3 protein: CASSTRQVDTEAFF. The CDR3 coding sequence is TGTGCCAGCAGCACGAGACAGGTGGACACTGAAGCTTTCTTT.

The chain links TRBV5-1 to TRBJ2-6, with TRBD1 as a possible D gene (5 bases). CDR1 and CDR2 (germline): SGHRS, YFSETQ. The CDR3 extends over 18 amino acids. V shed 4 bases and J shed 0 bases, with 17 bases lying between them. CDR3: CASSPRRQGDSGANVLTF. In nucleotides, the CDR3 is TGCGCCAGCAGCCCGCGGCGCCAGGGCGACTCTGGGGCCAACGTCCTGACTTTC.

V is TRBV7-3 and J is TRBJ2-1; 10 positions match TRBD1. The junction had 10 bases not matched to a gene; V was cut back by 5 bases and J by 6 bases. Germline V gives CDR1 SGHTA, CDR2 FQGTGA. The CDR3 has 16 amino acids. CDR3 sequence: CASSQDSGTGVNEQFF. The CDR3 region has the DNA TGTGCCAGCAGCCAAGACTCCGGGACAGGGGTCAATGAGCAGTTCTTC.

The chain joins TRBV11-2 to TRBJ2-7; TRBD1 matches 9 bases. The germline V gene has CDR1 SGHAT and CDR2 FQNNGV. The CDR3 has 14 amino acids. The ends lost 0 bases at V and 5 bases at J; junction bases unmatched: 2. The CDR3 nucleotides are TGTGCCAGCAGCTTAGACTGGACAGGGGACGAGCAGTACTTC. Amino acids: CASSLDWTGDEQYF.

Remarks on this clonotype: A much larger clone sits a single nucleotide away, making a read error possible. The chain uses TRBV4-3 and TRBJ2-5; D might be TRBD1 or TRBD2, each matching 5 bases. Germline V lookup: CDR1 LGHNA, CDR2 YSLEER. CDR3 length equals 13 residues. CDR3: CANSGGQVGEQYF. The CDR3 DNA follows: TGCGCCAACAGCGGAGGACAAGTGGGTGAGCAGTACTTC.

The chain recombines TRBV5-1 with TRBJ2-4; 7 nucleotides align to TRBD2. With 4 bases clipped from V and 7 bases from J, the junction kept 11 bases outside the gene matches. Germline V gene sequence: CDR1 SGHRS, CDR2 YFSETQ. The CDR3 totals 15 residues. The CDR3 DNA follows: TGCGCCAGCAGCCCCCTCGGAGGGGAGGGCAACATTCAGTACTTC. Its translation is CASSPLGGEGNIQYF.

This clonotype was seen more than once but under ten times. V and J are TRBV7-3 and TRBJ2-1; possible D gene TRBD2, 6 bases. Looked up from germline, CDR1 is SGHTA and CDR2 is FQGTGA. V was cut by 0 bases and J by 4 bases, with 13 bases left in between. The CDR3 contains 16 residues. The CDR3 sequence: CASSLTWSGSYNEQFF. CDR3 bases: TGTGCCAGCAGCTTAACGTGGAGCGGGTCATACAATGAGCAGTTCTTC.

The chain employs TRBV18 and TRBJ2-3, with D maybe TRBD2 (7 bases). CDR3 length: 16 residues. CDR1 and CDR2 (germline): KGHSH, LQKENI. Trimming left V 3 bases short and J 4 bases short, with 17 bases between. The CDR3 nucleotides are TGTGCCAGCTCACCTATCGCGGGGGCCGGTTCAGATACGCAGTATTTT. It yields the protein CASSPIAGAGSDTQYF. Drawing the rest from reference TRBV18 and TRBJ2-3, the complete variable domain is NAGVMQNPRHLVRRRGQEARLRCSPMKGHSHVYWYRQLPEEGLKFMVYLQKENIIDESGMPKERFSAEFPKEGPSILRIQQVVRGDSAAYFCASSPIAGAGSDTQYFGPGTRLTVL.

This clonotype was seen more than once but under ten times. The chain links TRBV7-6 to TRBJ2-7; the D gene is possibly TRBD2 (5 bases). The CDR3 contains 15 residues. Germline V gives CDR1 SGHVS, CDR2 FNYEAQ. V lost 1 base, J lost 3 bases, and 13 bases lay in between. This CDR3 reads CASSLGGLWGYEQYF. The CDR3 bases are TGTGCCAGCAGCTTAGGTGGACTTTGGGGCTACGAGCAGTACTTC.